In this sample, the clone carrying this T cell receptor beta chain turned up once. Clones were read by immunoSEQ multiplex PCR, and TCRdb kept only the in-frame ones, dropping some. The profile shows 150,000 or so clones, roughly 84% of them singletons. This sample is drawn from a study of blood T cell repertoires in COVID-19. Study at large: Samples came from the United States, Italy and Spain, spanning acute and convalescent COVID-19.

Those enrolled, adults aged roughly 18 to 89 years, came from around 24 US areas. The ends lost 4 bases at V and 4 bases at J; junction bases unmatched: 9. The length of the CDR3 is 18 residues. CDR1 is MNHEY, CDR2 SMNVEV, per germline (reference sequence). This sequence was found in a man between 65 and 85 years old who had been exposed to COVID-19. The sequencing input was PBMCs or T cells enriched from blood (not recorded which). This chain links TRBV27 with TRBJ2-5; 16 nucleotides align to TRBD2. DNA for the CDR3: TGTGCCAGCAGTTCGGGGACTAGCGGGAGGGCGGTTTTAGAGACCCAGTACTTC. Residues: CASSSGTSGRAVLETQYF.